What follows is one T cell receptor (beta chain) and its context. The entry originates in a study of blood T cell repertoires in COVID-19. Study in general: The United States, Italy and Spain supplied acute and convalescent COVID-19 samples.

J gave up 7 bases and V 4 bases, and 8 bases lay outside the gene matches. This CDR3 comprises 14 residues. Looked up from germline, CDR1 is LNHDA and CDR2 is SQIVND (reference sequence). Generated by immunoSEQ multiplex PCR, the TCRdb table keeps only in-frame clones and is missing some. The sample contains 120,000 to 150,000 clones, approximately 86% of which appear only once. The chain links TRBV19 to TRBJ1-2; 8 nucleotides line up with TRBD1. This TCR was recovered from a woman between 35 and 50 years old with active or convalescent COVID-19. Sequencing used peripheral blood. CDR3 protein: CASSNSRGQGGYTF. Written as DNA, the CDR3 is TGTGCCAGTAGTAATAGCAGGGGGCAAGGTGGCTACACCTTC.